This TCR beta chain is from a study of blood T cell repertoires in COVID-19. The germline V gene has CDR1 LGHNT and CDR2 FRNRAP. The V end lost 7 bases, the J end lost 6 bases, and 15 bases lay between the germline ends. The length of the CDR3 is 13 residues. TCRdb keeps only in-frame clones here, not all; method: immunoSEQ multiplex PCR. The sample shows 500,000 to 600,000 clones, about 88% of them seen only once. The TCR originated in a woman between 50 and 59 years old with COVID-19, enrolled during active disease. The material sequenced was peripheral blood. The chain joins TRBV12-5 to TRBJ1-1; a possible D gene is TRBD1 (5 bases). The CDR3 nucleotides are TGTGCTAGTGCCAAAGAGCCGGGGGCTGAAGCTTTCTTT. The encoded protein is CASAKEPGAEAFF.